These 24 T cell receptor beta chains were sequenced from one sample in a study of cytomegalovirus exposure and HLA in healthy donors. The PCR had 60 Vbeta and 13 Jbeta primers. The protocol was immunoSEQ multiplex PCR, while the TCRdb copy is restricted to in-frame clones and leaves out a portion. Of about 73,000 clones detected, roughly 70% appear once; the ten largest clones hold 12%. Sequenced material: PBMCs. The receptor set was obtained from a man aged 65 to 79 in good health and CMV-seronegative.

This CDR3 is CASSLPRGNYEQYF. CDR3 nucleotides: TGTGCCAGCAGCCTTCCCAGGGGGAACTACGAGCAGTACTTC. The chain recombines TRBV21-1 with TRBJ2-7; the D call of TRBD1 is as the table states it, not checked on the DNA. TRBV21-1 is shown as a pseudogene. This CDR3 is built from 14 residues.

This chain joins TRBV10-2 and TRBJ2-7; 7 bases align to TRBD2. In germline, CDR1 is WSHSY, CDR2 SAAADI. The CDR3 sequence is 15 residues long. With V trimmed by 3 bases and J by 4 bases, 9 bases remained unmatched. The CDR3 protein is CASSDRGGRTYEQYF. The CDR3 DNA reads as TGCGCCAGCAGTGACCGAGGCGGGAGAACGTACGAGCAGTACTTC.

In its sample, this clone was seen a few times. The V call is TRBV7-2, the J call TRBJ1-2, with unresolved D. The CDR3 covers 14 residues. CDR1 and CDR2 (germline): SGHTA, FQGNSA. V dropped 5 bases and J dropped 4 bases, with 14 bases sitting between them. The CDR3 DNA is TGTGCCAGCAGCGTATACACGCGGGGCTATGGCTACACCTTC. It translates to CASSVYTRGYGYTF.

The rearrangement uses TRBV7-8 and TRBJ2-5; 8 bases agree with TRBD2. Matching the DNA end better, TRBJ2-7 makes the J call doubtful. Germline V CDR1 and CDR2: SGHVS, FQNEAQ. The CDR3 extends over 16 amino acids. CDR3 in amino acids: CASSLDGGLAGYEQYF. Here the CDR3 DNA reads TGTGCCAGCAGCTTAGACGGGGGCCTAGCGGGTTACGAGCAGTACTTC.

The chain joins TRBV1 to TRBJ2-1; the table's D gene call, TRBD2, was not cross checked with the DNA. TRBV1 is a pseudogene locus. The CDR3 covers 16 residues. The CDR3 DNA sequence: TGCACCAGCAGCCAAGCGGGGATGGGAGCGGGGTCTGAGCAGTTCTTC. Translating gives CTSSQAGMGAGSEQFF.

On this clone: The junction differs from germline at one of its ends, possibly a read error. Here the CDR3 DNA reads TGTGCCAGCAGTGGGGTCTTCTTAATGGAGCTCTTC. This translates into CASSGVFLMELF. The V and J genes are TRBV6-1 and TRBJ1-2; D not resolved. The CDR3 length is 12 residues. CDR1 is MNHNS and CDR2 is SASEGT in the germline V gene.

The rearrangement joins TRBV6-1 to TRBJ1-6; D gene ambiguous. The V end lost 4 bases, the J end lost 9 bases, and 19 bases lay between the germline ends. From germline, CDR1 is MNHNS and CDR2 SASEGT. CDR3 length equals 16 residues. The CDR3 here is CASSAVGNPPASPLHF. In DNA form, the CDR3 reads TGTGCCAGCAGTGCCGTTGGCAACCCGCCCGCTTCACCCCTCCACTTT.

On this clone itself: One end of the junction fails to match germline, which may point to a read error. This chain uses TRBV27 with TRBJ2-6; 9 bases agree with TRBD1. CDR1 MNHEY and CDR2 SMNVEV come from the germline V gene (reference sequence). CDR3 length: 16 residues. The CDR3 sequence is CASSSDRGAGANVLTF. The CDR3 DNA is TGTGCCAGCAGTTCGGACAGGGGTGCTGGAGCCAACGTCCTGACTTTC.

This chain joins TRBV7-6 and TRBJ2-3; TRBD2 matches at 14 bases. V was pared by 5 bases and J by 0 bases, with 4 bases of the junction left unmatched. The V gene's germline CDR1 is SGHVS and CDR2 FNYEAQ. This CDR3 contains 17 residues. Written as DNA, the CDR3 is TGTGCCAGCAGCGGACTAGCGGGGGGTACTAGCACAGATACGCAGTATTTT. Protein product: CASSGLAGGTSTDTQYF.

The gene calls are TRBV18 and TRBJ2-5, with 7 bases aligning to TRBD2. Germline V gene sequence: CDR1 KGHSH, CDR2 LQKENI. The CDR3 is made up of 14 amino acids. Trimming took 3 bases from V and 2 from J; bases not matched to a gene: 3. The CDR3 loop reads CASSPPGLQETQYF. Written as DNA, the CDR3 is TGTGCCAGCTCACCCCCGGGACTACAAGAGACCCAGTACTTC.

The gene calls are TRBV30 and TRBJ2-2; 7 nucleotides agree with TRBD2. With 8 bases clipped from V and 4 bases from J, the junction kept 10 bases outside the gene matches. The CDR3 consists of 14 residues. From germline, CDR1 is GTSNPN and CDR2 SVGIG (reference sequence). CDR3 nucleotide sequence: TGTGCCGGCAAAGCGGGACGTCTCACCGGGGAGCTGTTTTTT. Its protein is CAGKAGRLTGELFF.

The CDR3 region is CASSRKPPDRAASRYSGNTIYF. CDR3 bases: TGCGCCAGCAGCCGGAAACCACCAGACAGGGCCGCTAGCCGCTACTCTGGAAACACCATATATTTT. The chain employs TRBV4-1 and TRBJ1-3; TRBD1 matches at 7 bases. The V gene end was trimmed by 4 bases and the J gene end by 0 bases; junction bases not matched to a gene: 24. CDR3 length equals 22 residues. The germline V gene encodes CDR1 MGHRA and CDR2 YSYEKL.

This clone was detected a few times. The chain joins TRBV6-1 to TRBJ2-7; maybe TRBD1 (6 bases). Germline-derived CDR1 and CDR2 are MNHNS and SASEGT. The ends were cut back, 2 bases at V and 3 bases at J, with 17 bases in the middle. The CDR3 sequence is 16 residues long. The DNA of the CDR3 is TGTGCCAGCAGTGAATCGACAACAGGGCCCTACTACGAGCAGTACTTC. Translated, it gives CASSESTTGPYYEQYF.

V gene TRBV28 combines with J gene TRBJ2-3; D remains unclear. CDR3 length equals 13 residues. V shed 6 bases and J shed 0 bases, with 7 bases lying between them. CDR1 is MDHEN, CDR2 SYDVKM, per germline. The DNA of the CDR3 is TGTGCCAGCAGAAATCCTAGCACAGATACGCAGTATTTT. It is translated as CASRNPSTDTQYF.

The rearrangement links TRBV30 to TRBJ1-2, with D unresolved. In germline, CDR1 is GTSNPN, CDR2 SVGIG (reference sequence). V shed 2 bases and J shed 0 bases, with 13 bases lying between them. The CDR3 consists of 15 residues. CDR3 amino acids: CAWSLRASANYGYTF. The CDR3 nucleotides read TGTGCCTGGAGTCTGAGGGCTTCAGCTAACTATGGCTACACCTTC.

V is TRBV2 and J is TRBJ2-7; TRBD2 is a possible D gene (6 bases). This CDR3 comprises 15 residues. V was pared by 1 base and J by 4 bases, with 14 bases between. Per the germline V gene, CDR1 is SNHLY and CDR2 is FYNNEI. CDR3 DNA: TGTGCCAGCAGTGAAGTGGTCGGGGGTGGATACGAGCAGTACTTC. It yields the protein CASSEVVGGGYEQYF.

V and J are TRBV7-2 and TRBJ2-6; D ambiguous. The CDR3 has 15 residues. V was clipped by 2 bases and J by 0 bases, with 5 bases between them. Germline values: CDR1 SGHTA, CDR2 FQGNSA. In DNA form, the CDR3 reads TGTGCCAGCAGCTTACGGTCCTCTGGGGCCAACGTCCTGACTTTC. This codes for CASSLRSSGANVLTF. Full variable domain (remainder filled in from reference TRBV7-2 and TRBJ2-6): GAGVSQSPSNKVTEKGKDVELRCDPISGHTALYWYRQSLGQGLEFLIYFQGNSAPDKSGLPSDRFSAERTGGSVSTLTIQRTQQEDSAVYLCASSLRSSGANVLTFGAGSRLTVL.

This chain links TRBV29-1 with TRBJ2-7, with D tentatively TRBD1 (5 bases). The V end was cut by 2 bases, the J end by 3 bases, with 8 bases between. CDR3 length equals 12 residues. CDR1 is SQVTM, CDR2 ANQGSEA, per germline. DNA of the CDR3: TGCAGCGTTGAAACAGGAAACTACGAGCAGTACTTC. It is translated as CSVETGNYEQYF.

V is TRBV11-3 and J is TRBJ2-4, with D unclear. Germline CDR1 is SGHNT and CDR2 is YENEEA. There are 13 residues in the CDR3. Trimming shortened V by 0 bases and J by 8 bases, and 8 bases separated the two germline ends. The DNA for the CDR3 is TGTGCCAGCAGCTTAGAACCTGGAGACATTCAGTACTTC. Translation gives CASSLEPGDIQYF.

The chain combines TRBV19 with TRBJ2-3; 9 positions agree with TRBD1. CDR1 and CDR2 from the germline V gene are LNHDA and SQIVND (reference sequence). After removal of 10 bases from V and 4 bases from J, the junction contained 15 bases not matched to a gene. The CDR3 runs to 16 residues. For the CDR3, the DNA is TGTGCCACCAGGACTCCCGGGACAGGGAATGCAGATACGCAGTATTTT. Its translation is CATRTPGTGNADTQYF.

This chain links TRBV5-4 with TRBJ2-5; 10 bases align to TRBD2. Germline V gene lookup returns CDR1 SGHNT and CDR2 YYREEE (reference sequence). The CDR3 length is 16 residues. The trim removed 4 bases at V and 2 bases at J, leaving 8 bases unmatched. The CDR3 bases are TGTGCCAGCAGCCTAGCGGGAGCCCTGAGTCAAGAGACCCAGTACTTC. Its translation: CASSLAGALSQETQYF.

The chain joins TRBV7-6 to TRBJ2-7; 10 positions agree with TRBD2. Germline CDR1 is SGHVS and CDR2 is FNYEAQ. J gave up 3 bases and V 5 bases, and 4 bases lay outside the gene matches. This CDR3 contains 14 residues. CDR3 amino acids: CASSQRTSGYEQYF. DNA of the CDR3: TGTGCCAGCAGCCAAAGGACTAGCGGCTACGAGCAGTACTTC.

This chain joins TRBV2 and TRBJ2-1, with 11 positions matching TRBD2. The CDR3 sequence is 15 residues long. V lost 6 bases to trimming and J lost 6 bases; unmatched junction nucleotides: 7. CDR1 and CDR2 from the germline V gene are SNHLY and FYNNEI. The CDR3 region is CASSPGLAGLNEQFF. The CDR3 DNA follows: TGTGCCAGCAGCCCCGGACTAGCGGGTCTCAATGAGCAGTTCTTC.

This chain uses TRBV27 with TRBJ1-5; 7 bases map to TRBD1. The CDR3 runs 15 residues. Losses at the gene ends were 6 bases for V and 5 bases for J; bases not matched to a gene: 10. Looked up from germline, CDR1 is MNHEY and CDR2 is SMNVEV (reference sequence). In DNA form, the CDR3 reads TGTGCCAGCAGAGTGGCAGGGGGGATCTATCAGCCCCAGCATTTT. This translates into CASRVAGGIYQPQHF.